These T cell receptor beta chains were read from a single sample in a study of T cells in Graves' hyperthyroidism and ophthalmopathy. TCRdb recomputed calls from the multiplex PCR reads with MiXCR, one row per CDR3 protein. The repertoire has hundreds of thousands of distinct CDR3 sequences, around 13% of them found once; the top ten carry approximately 12%. Sequences were obtained from blood. The receptors were gathered from a woman aged 45-65 years with Graves' ophthalmopathy. Both conserved end residues are part of each CDR3. The order of the fields is clone size, V gene, J gene, D gene, CDR3 protein, CDR3 DNA. The D gene is left open where the match is weak. Part of the rows lack a size; the others show once, few, many or a class for expanded clones.

>many|TRBV28|TRBJ2-1|NA
CASSPRGAGADNEQFF
TGTGCCAGCAGTCCCCGGGGAGCGGGTGCGGACAATGAGCAGTTCTTC
>many|TRBV28|TRBJ2-1|NA
CASSWKGGGEQFF
TGTGCCAGCAGTTGGAAAGGGGGGGGTGAGCAGTTCTTC
>many|TRBV7-8|TRBJ1-2|NA
CASSPIGGGTPDLGYTF
TGTGCCAGCAGCCCGATAGGGGGGGGGACCCCGGATTTGGGCTACACCTTC
>few|TRBV6-2/TRBV6-3|TRBJ2-5|TRBD1
CASTAAGGRETQYF
TGTGCCAGCACGGCGGCAGGGGGTCGTGAGACCCAGTACTTC
>many|TRBV12-5|TRBJ1-1|NA
CASGLGRVNTEAFF
TGTGCTAGTGGTTTGGGACGGGTGAACACTGAAGCTTTCTTT
>few|TRBV5-4|TRBJ2-3|TRBD2
CASSYSAGEGPDTQYF
TGTGCCAGCAGCTATTCGGCGGGAGAGGGTCCAGATACGCAGTATTTT
>NA|TRBV6-1|TRBJ2-3|NA
CASRHGGGADTQYF
TGTGCCAGCAGGCATGGTGGGGGCGCAGATACGCAGTATTTT
>NA|TRBV2|TRBJ2-1|NA
CAGRDLARHNEQFF
TGTGCCGGACGGGATCTAGCGAGACACAATGAGCAGTTCTTC
>few|TRBV28|TRBJ1-6|NA
CASSSGLSYNSPLHF
TGTGCCAGCAGTTCAGGGTTGTCCTATAATTCACCCCTCCACTTT
>many|TRBV11-2|TRBJ1-1|TRBD1
CASSLGQAGHQGGWDEAFF
TGTGCCAGCAGCTTAGGGCAGGCAGGGCATCAGGGGGGTTGGGATGAAGCTTTCTTT
>few|TRBV4-3|TRBJ2-1|TRBD2
CASSQDASGRYSYNEQFF
TGCGCCAGCAGCCAAGATGCTAGCGGGAGGTACTCCTACAATGAGCAGTTCTTC
>NA|TRBV20-1|TRBJ2-3|NA
CSARDWTSTDTQYF
TGCAGTGCTAGAGATTGGACTAGCACAGATACGCAGTATTTT
>many|TRBV20-1|TRBJ2-5|TRBD1
CSAVDRNQETQYF
TGCAGTGCTGTGGACAGGAACCAAGAGACCCAGTACTTC
>NA|TRBV19|TRBJ1-1|NA
CASSITWPKAEAFF
TGTGCCAGTAGTATAACCTGGCCGAAGGCAGAAGCTTTCTTT
>few|TRBV5-1|TRBJ1-5|NA
CASSRMGGDQPQHF
TGCGCCAGCAGCCGAATGGGGGGGGATCAGCCCCAGCATTTT
>NA|TRBV15|TRBJ2-7|TRBD2
CATSTGLAETYEQYF
TGTGCCACCAGCACGGGACTAGCGGAGACCTACGAGCAGTACTTC
>many|TRBV5-6|TRBJ2-1|TRBD2
CASRTGLAVYNEQFF
TGTGCCAGCAGGACGGGACTAGCGGTTTACAATGAGCAGTTCTTC
>many|TRBV7-2|TRBJ2-3|TRBD1
CASSLSGAGGFFDTQYF
TGTGCCAGCAGCTTGAGTGGGGCAGGGGGCTTTTTTGATACGCAGTATTTT
>many|TRBV28|TRBJ1-5|NA
CASSLVGNSNQPQHF
TGTGCCAGCAGTTTGGTGGGCAATAGCAATCAGCCCCAGCATTTT
>many|TRBV9|TRBJ1-1|NA
CASSAGPLSGDAFF
TGTGCCAGCAGCGCAGGACCCCTATCAGGGGACGCTTTCTTT
>NA|TRBV4-1|TRBJ2-7|TRBD2
CASSRSLAGGDEQYF
TGCGCCAGCAGCCGCTCACTAGCGGGAGGGGACGAGCAGTACTTC
>NA|TRBV2|TRBJ1-5|TRBD1
CASSGTGFQPQHF
TGTGCCAGCAGCGGGACAGGTTTTCAGCCCCAGCATTTT
>few|TRBV5-1|TRBJ2-7|NA
CASSVRGSSYEQYF
TGCGCCAGCAGCGTGCGAGGTAGCTCCTACGAGCAGTACTTC
>few|TRBV20-1|TRBJ2-7|TRBD2
CSARAIGTGGFEQYF
TGCAGTGCTAGGGCGATTGGGACCGGGGGGTTCGAGCAGTACTTC
>few|TRBV27|TRBJ2-1|TRBD1
CASSLRGRQGEQFF
TGTGCCAGCAGTTTGAGGGGAAGACAGGGTGAGCAGTTCTTC
>many|TRBV6-1|TRBJ2-1|NA
CASRGYYTGIRYNEQFF
TGTGCCAGCAGGGGCTACTATACAGGAATTCGCTACAATGAGCAGTTCTTC